This T cell receptor beta chain was sequenced during a study of blood T cell repertoires in COVID-19 (dated by TCRdb to about 2020). The study in broad terms: Samples from collaborators originated in the United States, Italy and Spain and spanned both the acute and convalescent phases of COVID-19. Subjects who had been exposed to COVID-19, were actively infected with it, or had recovered from it provided the deeply sampled blood TCRbeta repertoires that made up the dataset. Nearly every sample came with metadata listing a de-identified subject ID, COVID-19 status, age in years and sex. Where available, HLA class I and class II types were taken from metadata supplied by the sample provider and were not determined by assay-based typing. Samples came from the ongoing ImmuneRACE study (first 160 participants) plus 1,254 subjects from 6 global collaborators. The material from the prospective study consisted of cDNA or gDNA derived from T cells, B-cell-depleted T cells, or PBMCs. The repertoires were made available in a free public database intended to serve as a resource for research on the immune response to SARS-CoV-2.

With regard to this clone: What antigen it recognizes has not been identified. No base-level quality is on record; no much larger clone is a single base apart.

The immunoSEQ Assay, a bias-controlled multiplex PCR, was used to amplify TCRbeta CDR3 regions from genomic DNA. The paper's processing steps were these. The number of nucleated cells in each sample was estimated from the amplification of reference gene primers within the assay. To quantify the absolute abundance of each unique TCRbeta CDR3 rearrangement, sequence reads were collapsed and filtered. For each sample, productive Simpson clonality was calculated as the square root of Simpson's diversity index over productive rearrangements. Imported from immuneACCESS, the table was reduced by TCRdb to in-frame sequences with V and J called. These copies leave out some clones; in studies compared against another copy, an unresolved V gene accounts for under half, and the cause of the remainder is not known. Clone size and V and J calls were adopted from that table, with D and trimming inferred from the DNA. The sample table records roughly 250,000 clones; over 80% of these occur just once. Under 2.5% of the sample is in the top ten clones.

As encoded in the germline V gene (reference sequence), CDR1 is DFQATT while CDR2 is SNEGSKA. Trimming leaves V shorter by 3 bases and J shorter by 8 bases, with the junction holding 5 bases beyond the gene matches. Inclusive of the bounding cysteine and phenylalanine, the CDR3 is 12 residues long. Solely the CDR3 DNA is kept, with 36 bases framed from the first base. Study-level results and caveats: The quantity of clinical and demographic metadata differed by source and by participant and was supplied without curation.

Enrolling through a virtual design, the prospective study's participants ranged in age from roughly 18 to 90 years and lived across approximately 25 United States geographic areas. In the prospective study, cohorts were assigned on the basis of participant-reported clinical history obtained from a screening survey and a study questionnaire. ImmuneRACE Cohort 3 recovered participants were defined by two consecutive negative NP/OP PCR tests, healthcare professional clearance, or symptom resolution. Each participant in the prospective study had whole blood, serum and a nasopharyngeal or oropharyngeal swab collected by mobile phlebotomists. Prospective study participants could optionally give additional blood draws and questionnaires over a roughly 2-month period. Before DNA extraction, blood samples from the prospective study were shipped at room temperature or frozen.

The sample comprised PBMCs or T cells enriched from blood (not recorded which). The chain was built from TRBV20-1 and TRBJ1-1; TRBD1 matches 8 bases in the middle. The TCR comes from a woman between 18 and 29 years old who had recovered from COVID-19. CDR3 reads: CSASLDRAEAFF. Read as DNA, the sequence is TGCAGTGCTAGTCTGGACAGGGCCGAAGCTTTCTTT.